Each of the 10 T cell receptor beta chains below was sequenced from the same sample in a study of cytomegalovirus exposure and HLA in healthy donors. Primers included in the PCR were 60 Vbeta and 13 Jbeta primers. Using immunoSEQ multiplex PCR, the repertoire was profiled, and TCRdb retains in-frame clones only, with some absent. The sample table includes tens of thousands of clones. The sequencing input was PBMCs. The receptors come from an older woman in good health and CMV-seronegative.

CDR3 sequence (DNA): TGTGCCAGCAGCTTACCCGGCAGGGTCGACACCTTC. Encoded protein: CASSLPGRVDTF. The V gene is TRBV7-2, the J gene TRBJ1-2, with D possibly being TRBD1 (5 bases). V lost 2 bases and J 12 bases, leaving 13 bases between the germline ends. Looked up from germline, CDR1 is SGHTA and CDR2 is FQGNSA. The CDR3 covers 12 residues.

The rearrangement joins TRBV9 to TRBJ2-1, with D possibly TRBD2 on 5 matching bases. Germline loops: CDR1 SGDLS, CDR2 YYNGEE. The germline V and J ends were trimmed by 0 bases and 7 bases, with 11 bases remaining between them. This CDR3 is 14 amino acids long. As DNA, the CDR3 is TGTGCCAGCAGCGTAGTCTCTAGCAGTAATGAGCAGTTCTTC. Amino acid sequence: CASSVVSSSNEQFF.

The chain uses TRBV4-1 and TRBJ2-1; TRBD2 matches 9 bases. The CDR3 totals 17 residues. V trimming: 0 bases; J trimming: 1 base; junction bases outside the gene matches: 4. Germline values: CDR1 MGHRA, CDR2 YSYEKL. The CDR3 protein is CASSQDRAGGSYNEQFF. CDR3 nucleotides: TGCGCCAGCAGCCAAGATCGAGCGGGAGGATCCTACAATGAGCAGTTCTTC.

This chain connects TRBV18 to TRBJ2-7; 12 nucleotides match TRBD2. Germline CDR1 reads KGHSH; CDR2 reads LQKENI. There are 19 residues in the CDR3. Trimming cost V 2 bases and J 0 bases; bases outside gene matches: 11. CDR3: CASSPELPSGRASSYEQYF. Here the CDR3 DNA reads TGTGCCAGCTCACCAGAGCTCCCTAGCGGGAGGGCGAGCTCCTACGAGCAGTACTTC.

The chain uses TRBV29-1 and TRBJ1-2; D gene unclear. V lost 5 bases, J lost 6 bases, and 7 bases lay in between. The CDR3 runs to 10 residues. Germline V gene sequence: CDR1 SQVTM, CDR2 ANQGSEA. CDR3 DNA sequence: TGCAGCGTTCAAAACAATGGCTACACCTTC. Translation gives CSVQNNGYTF.

The V and J genes are TRBV28 and TRBJ1-1, with D perhaps matching TRBD1 (5 bases). The CDR3 extends over 13 amino acids. The V gene's germline CDR1 is MDHEN and CDR2 SYDVKM. With 7 bases removed from V and 5 bases from J, the gap between germline ends came to 14 bases. CDR3 protein: CASIGGGTTEAFF. The CDR3, as DNA: TGTGCCAGCATCGGGGGTGGGACTACTGAAGCTTTCTTT. The entire variable domain, with the rest obtained from reference TRBV28 and TRBJ1-1, is as follows: DVKVTQSSRYLVKRTGEKVFLECVQDMDHENMFWYRQDPGLGLRLIYFSYDVKMKEKGDIPEGYSVSREKKERFSLILESASTNQTSMYLCASIGGGTTEAFFGQGTRLTVV.

V usage is TRBV7-9 and J usage is TRBJ2-7, with 9 bases matching TRBD1. CDR1 and CDR2 (germline): SEHNR, FQNEAQ (reference sequence). CDR3 size: 13 residues. After removal of 4 bases from V and 7 bases from J, the junction contained 5 bases not matched to a gene. CDR3 nucleotides: TGTGCCAGCAGCTGGGACAGGGCTTGGGAGCAGTACTTC. Amino acids: CASSWDRAWEQYF. Based on the CDR3 plus reference TRBV7-9 and TRBJ2-7, the full variable domain is DTGVSQNPRHKITKRGQNVTFRCDPISEHNRLYWYRQTLGQGPEFLTYFQNEAQLEKSRLLSDRFSAERPKGSFSTLEIQRTEQGDSAMYLCASSWDRAWEQYFGPGTRLTVT.

The chain employs TRBV27 and TRBJ2-5; 8 bases agree with TRBD1. The CDR3 runs 14 residues. Per the germline V gene, CDR1 is MNHEY and CDR2 is SMNVEV (reference sequence). Trimming cost V 4 bases and J 5 bases; bases outside gene matches: 6. As DNA, the CDR3 is TGTGCCAGCAGTTCGTACAGGGGGATGGAGACCCAGTACTTC. Protein: CASSSYRGMETQYF.

V and J are TRBV5-1 and TRBJ2-7; 8 nucleotides agree with TRBD2. CDR3 length: 15 amino acids. With 0 bases clipped from V and 6 bases from J, the junction kept 8 bases outside the gene matches. The germline CDR1 and CDR2 sequences are SGHRS and YFSETQ. CDR3 in DNA: TGCGCCAGCAGCTTGGCAGCGGGAGAATCGGGCGAGCAGTACTTC. This translates into CASSLAAGESGEQYF.

Comment on this clone: Germline is not matched at one junction end, which may reflect a read error. The chain has TRBV7-9 and TRBJ2-1; 11 nucleotides agree with TRBD2. From germline, CDR1 is SEHNR and CDR2 FQNEAQ (reference sequence). The CDR3 spans 15 residues. DNA of the CDR3: TGTGCCAGCAGCCTAGCGACTAGCGGGATCAATGAGCAGTTCTTC. Protein: CASSLATSGINEQFF.